This TCR beta chain was recovered during a study of blood T cell repertoires in COVID-19. In the study overall: Acute-phase and convalescent COVID-19 samples originated in the United States, Italy and Spain. The cDNA or gDNA used as material had been derived from T cells, B-cell-depleted T cells, or PBMCs.

CDR3 size: 16 residues. Authors' analysis steps: By means of reference gene primer amplification, nucleated cell counts were estimated. TCRdb keeps only in-frame clones here, not all; method: immunoSEQ multiplex PCR. V and J calls and clone size follow that table, whereas D and trimming were derived from the DNA. This table holds about 84,000 clones, more than 80% found once. Sequenced material: peripheral blood. The rearrangement links TRBV21-1 to TRBJ2-7; TRBD1 is taken as the D call from the table, unchecked against the DNA. TRBV21-1 is shown as a pseudogene. The receptor was derived from a woman of 80 years or more with acute or convalescent COVID-19. The CDR3 sequence: CASSKLDGTGIYEQYF. For the CDR3, the DNA is TGTGCCAGCAGCAAATTGGATGGGACAGGGATCTACGAGCAGTACTTC.